A single sample gave rise to the 21 T cell receptor beta chains below, sequenced in a study of T cell responses to AZD1222 COVID-19 vaccine. Here immunoSEQ multiplex PCR was the method, and the copy in TCRdb shows in-frame clones only, minus some. The table records 100,000 to 150,000 clones, 90% of them present only once. Sequenced material: peripheral blood, taken on day 0 of AZD1222 vaccination. These receptors all come from an adult in good health.

The CDR3 is CASSEDSLQEKLFF. DNA for the CDR3: TGCGCCAGCAGTGAGGACAGTTTACAAGAAAAACTGTTTTTT. The genes are TRBV10-2 and TRBJ1-4; perhaps TRBD1 as D (5 bases). Germline V gives CDR1 WSHSY, CDR2 SAAADI. V lost 2 bases to trimming and J lost 8 bases, with 12 bases between them. CDR3 length equals 14 residues.

Here the CDR3 DNA reads TGTGCCAGCAGCCAACCCCCGGGACAACTTCCGAACTATGGCTACACCTTC. This codes for CASSQPPGQLPNYGYTF. The rearrangement joins TRBV4-2 to TRBJ1-2; possible D gene TRBD1, 6 bases. Germline loops: CDR1 LGHNA, CDR2 YNFKEQ. Deletions cut 2 bases from V and 2 bases from J, with 18 bases between. This CDR3 is 17 amino acids long.

The rearrangement links TRBV15 to TRBJ2-7; D not certain. V lost 4 bases and J lost 0, with 13 bases in between. The CDR3 covers 15 residues. Germline CDR1 is LNHNV and CDR2 is YYDKDF (reference sequence). The CDR3 DNA sequence: TGTGCCACCAGCAATAAAAGAGTCCCCTCCTACGAGCAGTACTTC. It encodes CATSNKRVPSYEQYF.

In nucleotides, the CDR3 is TGTGCCAGCAGCGTGCGGGACCAAAGGGAGCAGTACTTC. Translated: CASSVRDQREQYF. The chain employs TRBV7-9 and TRBJ2-7; the D gene is possibly TRBD2 (6 bases). The CDR3 runs 13 residues. The V gene's germline CDR1 is SEHNR and CDR2 FQNEAQ (reference sequence). The V end lost 5 bases, the J end lost 7 bases, and 15 bases lay between the germline ends.

The chain uses TRBV6-7 and TRBJ2-2; 9 bases are a match to TRBD1. TRBV6-7 is labeled an ORF, and its function is uncertain. The CDR3 is 18 amino acids. V shed 0 bases, J shed 1 base, and the junction held 6 bases outside the gene matches. CDR3 DNA sequence: TGTGCCAGCAGTTACTCGACGGGACAGGGAGAGAACACCGGGGAGCTGTTTTTT. It translates to CASSYSTGQGENTGELFF.

The chain uses TRBV7-6 and TRBJ2-5; no clear D gene. Germline V CDR1 and CDR2: SGHVS, FNYEAQ. Trimming pared 5 bases from V and 5 bases from J, leaving 15 bases between. The CDR3 extends over 14 amino acids. The CDR3 is CASSIGPLYETQYF. DNA of the CDR3: TGTGCCAGCAGCATAGGGCCCCTTTACGAGACCCAGTACTTC.

The chain recombines TRBV4-3 with TRBJ2-5; D is possibly TRBD1 (6 bases). The CDR3 covers 16 residues. V was clipped by 0 bases and J by 5 bases, with 16 bases between them. CDR1 and CDR2 from the germline V gene are LGHNA and YSLEER. The CDR3 here is CASSQENLRGPETQYF. Written as DNA, the CDR3 is TGCGCCAGCAGCCAAGAAAACCTCAGGGGCCCGGAGACCCAGTACTTC.

This rearrangement joins TRBV19 to TRBJ1-2, with D tentatively TRBD1 (6 bases). V dropped 4 bases and J dropped 2 bases, with 14 bases sitting between them. CDR1 is LNHDA and CDR2 is SQIVND in the germline V gene (reference sequence). The CDR3 is 15 residues long. CDR3 DNA sequence: TGTGCCAGTAGTAGGGACACCGCACCCAACTATGGCTACACCTTC. Protein product: CASSRDTAPNYGYTF.

The rearrangement joins TRBV6-2 or TRBV6-3 to TRBJ1-4; unclear D gene. CDR3 size: 15 residues. Germline CDR1 and CDR2: MNHEY and SVGEGT. The V gene lost 3 bases and the J gene lost 2 bases, with 10 bases spanning the gap. CDR3 nucleotide sequence: TGTGCCAGCAGTTATGAATTTTCGACTAATGAAAAACTGTTTTTT. Translation: CASSYEFSTNEKLFF.

This clone was seen a handful of times. The chain uses TRBV7-9 and TRBJ1-3; unclear D gene. The CDR3 covers 15 residues. CDR1 and CDR2 from the germline V gene are SEHNR and FQNEAQ (reference sequence). V was trimmed by 7 bases and J by 0 bases, leaving 13 bases between them. The CDR3 region is CASTRFPDSGNTIYF. The DNA of the CDR3 is TGTGCCAGCACCCGATTCCCGGACTCTGGAAACACCATATATTTT.

The CDR3 here is CASSPRTSGNYNEQFF. As DNA, the CDR3 is TGCGCCAGCAGCCCCAGGACTAGCGGTAATTACAATGAGCAGTTCTTC. The V and J genes are TRBV4-3 and TRBJ2-1, with 10 bases lining up with TRBD2. The CDR3 runs 16 residues. J was trimmed by 4 bases and V by 4 bases; bases with no gene match: 7. Per the germline V gene, CDR1 is LGHNA and CDR2 is YSLEER.

The J gene is TRBJ1-5, the V gene TRBV6-2 or TRBV6-3, with 9 bases lining up with TRBD1. V was clipped by 5 bases and J by 4 bases; unmatched bases: 18. Germline values: CDR1 MNHEY, CDR2 SVGEGT. The CDR3 is made up of 19 amino acids. CDR3 nucleotide sequence: TGTGCCAGCAGTCCCCGAGAGAGGGACAGGGTAGGAAGTAATCAGCCCCAGCATTTT. The encoded protein is CASSPRERDRVGSNQPQHF.

V and J are TRBV5-1 and TRBJ1-2, with D possibly matching TRBD1 (6 bases). The V end lost 4 bases, the J end lost 4 bases, and 11 bases lay between the germline ends. CDR3 length: 13 residues. Germline CDR1 reads SGHRS; CDR2 reads YFSETQ. CDR3 sequence: CASSQGHIYGYTF. The CDR3 DNA is TGCGCCAGCAGCCAGGGACACATCTATGGCTACACCTTC.

The chain links TRBV27 to TRBJ2-1; no reliable D call. The CDR3 sequence is 12 residues long. Germline CDR1 reads MNHEY; CDR2 reads SMNVEV (reference sequence). Trimming took 6 bases from V and 7 from J, leaving 10 bases between them. The DNA for the CDR3 is TGTGCCAGCAGCACTCTGGATAATGAGCAGTTCTTC. It specifies CASSTLDNEQFF.

The chain uses TRBV27 and TRBJ1-5; D gene ambiguous. The V end was cut by 4 bases, the J end by 7 bases, with 14 bases between. Germline V lookup: CDR1 MNHEY, CDR2 SMNVEV (reference sequence). This CDR3 has 14 residues. CDR3 nucleotides: TGTGCCAGCAGTTCTCGGGCAGGAAACCAGCCCCAGCATTTT. This translates into CASSSRAGNQPQHF.

The CDR3: CASSLVGARGNNEQFF. The CDR3 DNA reads as TGTGCCAGCAGCTTAGTGGGTGCGCGGGGAAACAATGAGCAGTTCTTC. The V and J genes are TRBV7-2 and TRBJ2-1; D is perhaps TRBD2 (6 bases). Between the trimmed V and J ends, which lost 1 base and 5 bases, there was a span of 15 bases. The V gene's germline CDR1 is SGHTA and CDR2 FQGNSA. The CDR3 runs 16 residues.

The J gene is TRBJ1-2, the V gene TRBV24-1; D is undetermined. The CDR3 sequence is 13 residues long. CDR1 and CDR2 (germline): KGHDR, SFDVKD. Trimming removed 3 bases from V and 0 bases from J, with 4 bases in between. The CDR3 reads CATSDGANYGYTF. The CDR3 nucleotides are TGTGCCACCAGTGATGGGGCTAACTATGGCTACACCTTC.

V is TRBV11-3 and J is TRBJ1-2; TRBD1 matches at 8 bases. Germline V lookup: CDR1 SGHNT, CDR2 YENEEA. This CDR3 has 13 residues. V was clipped by 5 bases and J by 4 bases; unmatched bases: 3. The DNA for the CDR3 is TGTGCCAGCAGCACAGACAGGGGCTATGGCTACACCTTC. Translating it yields CASSTDRGYGYTF.

This chain uses TRBV27 with TRBJ2-3, with 7 bases lining up with TRBD1. Germline CDR1 and CDR2: MNHEY and SMNVEV (reference sequence). Trimming at V came to 5 bases and at J to 5 bases, leaving 13 bases not matched to a gene. This CDR3 spans 16 amino acids. CDR3 in amino acids: CASSPYYPQGRDTQYF. The CDR3, as DNA: TGTGCCAGCAGTCCTTACTACCCACAGGGGAGAGATACGCAGTATTTT.

This chain connects TRBV28 to TRBJ2-7, with D unresolved. The CDR3 runs 15 residues. Trimming left V 7 bases short and J 0 bases short, with 16 bases between. The V gene's germline CDR1 is MDHEN and CDR2 SYDVKM. The DNA of the CDR3 is TGTGCCAGCAACTTTGACCTAGTAAGCTCCTACGAGCAGTACTTC. Translation: CASNFDLVSSYEQYF.

This clone has just a few counts. Other nucleotide sequences from this sample produce the same CDR3. The chain has TRBV11-2 and TRBJ1-4, with D hard to call. CDR1 is SGHAT and CDR2 is FQNNGV in the germline V gene. The CDR3 spans 12 residues. Trimming stripped 1 base from V and 8 bases from J, with 5 bases between. The CDR3, as DNA: TGTGCCAGCAGCTTAGTCGGGGAAAAACTGTTTTTT. It translates to CASSLVGEKLFF.